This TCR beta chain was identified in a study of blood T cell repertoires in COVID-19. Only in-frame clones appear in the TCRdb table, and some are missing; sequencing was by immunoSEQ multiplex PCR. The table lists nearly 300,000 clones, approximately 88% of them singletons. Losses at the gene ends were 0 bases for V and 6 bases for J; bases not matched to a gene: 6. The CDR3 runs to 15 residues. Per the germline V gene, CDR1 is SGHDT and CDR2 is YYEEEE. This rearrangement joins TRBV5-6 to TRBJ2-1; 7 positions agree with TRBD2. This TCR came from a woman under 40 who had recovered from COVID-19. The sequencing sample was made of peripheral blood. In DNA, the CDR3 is TGTGCCAGCAGCTTGGTGGCTAGCGGATTCAATGAGCAGTTCTTC. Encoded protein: CASSLVASGFNEQFF.